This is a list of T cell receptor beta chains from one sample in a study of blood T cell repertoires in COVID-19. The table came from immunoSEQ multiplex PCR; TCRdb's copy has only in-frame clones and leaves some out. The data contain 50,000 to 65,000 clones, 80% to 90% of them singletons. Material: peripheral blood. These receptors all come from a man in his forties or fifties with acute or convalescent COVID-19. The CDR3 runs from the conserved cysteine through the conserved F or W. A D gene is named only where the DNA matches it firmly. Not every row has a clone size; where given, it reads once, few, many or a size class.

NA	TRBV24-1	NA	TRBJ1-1	CATRTAGGEAFF	TGTGCCACCAGGACGGCCGGGGGTGAAGCTTTCTTT
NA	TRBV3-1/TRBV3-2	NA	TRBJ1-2	CASSPRSRVGGGDGYTF	TGTGCCAGCAGCCCGAGGTCCCGCGTGGGGGGGGGTGATGGCTACACCTTC
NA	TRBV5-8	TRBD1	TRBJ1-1	CASSQYRGGRNTEAFF	TGTGCCAGCAGCCAATACAGGGGAGGACGGAACACTGAAGCTTTCTTT
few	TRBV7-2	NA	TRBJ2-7	CASSLSRVGSSEQYF	TGTGCCAGCAGCTTATCGAGGGTGGGGTCGTCGGAGCAGTACTTC
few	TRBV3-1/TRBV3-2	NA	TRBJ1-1	CASSFRQVNTEAFF	TGTGCCAGCAGCTTCCGACAGGTGAACACTGAAGCTTTCTTT
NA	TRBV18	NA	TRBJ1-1	CASAFSTVNTEAFF	TGTGCCAGCGCGTTCAGTACAGTGAACACTGAAGCTTTCTTT
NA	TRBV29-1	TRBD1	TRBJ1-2	CSAFGTGGYGYTF	TGCAGCGCCTTCGGCACAGGGGGGTATGGCTACACCTTC
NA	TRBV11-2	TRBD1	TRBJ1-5	CASSRDRVDQPQHF	TGTGCCAGCTCCCGGGACAGGGTTGATCAGCCCCAGCATTTT
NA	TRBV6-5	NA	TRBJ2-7	CASSHREYYEQYF	TGTGCCAGCAGTCACAGGGAATACTACGAACAGTACTTC
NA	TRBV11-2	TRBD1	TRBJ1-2	CASSFRDREGYGYTF	TGTGCCAGCAGCTTTCGGGACAGGGAGGGCTATGGCTACACCTTC
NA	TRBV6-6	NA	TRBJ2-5	CASSGRGGETQYF	TGTGCCAGCAGTGGAAGGGGAGGTGAGACCCAGTACTTC
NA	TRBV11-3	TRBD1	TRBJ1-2	CASSLPQGGSGYTF	TGTGCCAGCAGCTTACCACAGGGGGGAAGTGGCTACACCTTC
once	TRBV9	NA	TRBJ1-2	CASSVIPGPNYGYTF	TGTGCCAGCAGCGTCATCCCAGGGCCTAACTATGGCTACACCTTC
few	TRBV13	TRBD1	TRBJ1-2	CASSWTGRGYTF	TGTGCCAGCAGCTGGACAGGGAGAGGCTACACCTTC
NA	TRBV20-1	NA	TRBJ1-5	CSASGGGTENQPQHF	TGCAGTGCTAGTGGTGGAGGCACTGAGAATCAGCCCCAGCATTTT
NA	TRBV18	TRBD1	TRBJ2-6	CASSSTPGTGGAGANVLTF	TGTGCCAGCTCATCGACGCCCGGGACAGGGGGCGCTGGGGCCAACGTCCTGACTTTC
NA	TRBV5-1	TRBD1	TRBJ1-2	CASSLGQGPYGYTF	TGCGCCAGCAGCCTCGGACAGGGACCCTATGGCTACACCTTC
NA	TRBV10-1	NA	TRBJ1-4	CASSATAGEKLFF	TGCGCCAGCAGTGCGACTGCGGGGGAAAAACTGTTTTTT
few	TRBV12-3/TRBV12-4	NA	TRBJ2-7	CASSSGSSEQYF	TGTGCCAGCAGTTCCGGGTCTTCCGAGCAGTACTTC
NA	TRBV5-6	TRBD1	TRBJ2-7	CASSLEAFGTGGSGQYF	TGTGCCAGCAGCTTGGAAGCATTCGGGACAGGGGGAAGCGGGCAGTACTTC
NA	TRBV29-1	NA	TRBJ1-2	CSVDGGSTFNYGYTF	TGCAGCGTTGATGGCGGCAGCACTTTTAACTATGGCTACACCTTC
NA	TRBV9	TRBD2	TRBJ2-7	CASTGRGLRYEQYF	TGTGCTTCAACTGGGAGGGGTCTGCGCTACGAGCAGTACTTC